Reported below is one T cell receptor beta chain. Antigen: not known. This CDR3 is built from 15 residues. With 4 bases clipped from V and 8 bases from J, the junction kept 8 bases outside the gene matches. Germline-derived CDR1 and CDR2 are MNHEY and SVGAGI. The source of the sample is a study of CD8+CD57+ T cells in acquired aplastic anemia. Turning to the study itself: The study obtained an average of around 2.9 ug of DNA from sorted CD4+ and CD8+ cells. Healthy donor CD4+ samples were sequenced to a depth that averaged about 10.8 million reads. Broader study findings: The study found no significant CD8+ Simpson's diversity difference between patients and controls. Patients and controls turned out to have approximately 29 CD8+ CDR3 sequences in common.

Profiling of TCR beta VDJ combinations and CDR3 sequences used genomic DNA as template. TCRdb reanalysed the reads using MiXCR and keeps one entry per CDR3 protein. The sample includes 180,000 or so distinct CDR3 sequences, 46% seen only once; the top ten take roughly 3%. This receptor was taken from a human donor in good health. The V and J genes are TRBV6-5 and TRBJ2-1; TRBD2 matches at 10 bases. Input material: sorted CD4+, CD8+, or CD8+CD57+ T cells (not recorded which) from PBMCs. CDR3 protein: CASSSRPSGRDEQFF. The CDR3 nucleotides are TGTGCCAGCAGTTCTCGTCCTAGCGGGAGAGATGAGCAGTTCTTC.